These 21 T cell receptor beta chains share one sample of origin, sequenced in a study of shared clonotypes between healthy human individuals (dated by TCRdb to 2018 to 2021). The method behind the library was the immunoSEQ multiplex PCR assay. What TCRdb holds here is the immuneACCESS table cut down to in-frame rearrangements. Part of the clones is not present; checked against another copy, under half of the missing clones reflect an unresolved V gene, and the others are unexplained. This sample gives around 1.1 million clones in total; approximately 77% of them show up just once. Almost 0.9% of the sample comes from the top ten. The sequenced material came from memory CD4+ T cells from PBMCs. The sample's cell subset or site label is to be understood as: CD45RA-negative fraction. These receptors originate from a man between 18 and 29 years old in good health. Some clones in this sample may be carry-over from other donors' samples.

The rearrangement links TRBV5-6 to TRBJ1-1; D remains ambiguous. Trimming took off 0 bases at V and 4 bases at J, with 7 bases between the two ends. Germline CDR1 reads SGHDT; CDR2 reads YYEEEE. The CDR3 extends over 13 amino acids. CDR3 sequence reads: CASSLGLSTEAFF. The CDR3 DNA reads as TGTGCCAGCAGCTTGGGTTTGTCCACTGAAGCTTTCTTT. The full variable domain, with the rest looked up from reference TRBV5-6 and TRBJ1-1, is DAGVTQSPTHLIKTRGQQVTLRCSPKSGHDTVSWYQQALGQGPQFIFQYYEEEERQRGNFPDRFSGHQFPNYSSELNVNALLLGDSALYLCASSLGLSTEAFFGQGTRLTVV.

This chain connects TRBV5-4 to TRBJ2-5; D is undetermined. Trimming took off 1 base at V and 4 bases at J, with 8 bases between the two ends. The germline V gene encodes CDR1 SGHNT and CDR2 YYREEE (reference sequence). This CDR3 is 13 amino acids long. The CDR3 sequence is CASSLNSLETQYF. CDR3 coding DNA: TGTGCCAGCAGCTTGAACAGCTTAGAGACCCAGTACTTC.

This chain joins TRBV28 and TRBJ1-1, with D possibly being TRBD1 (5 bases). Trimming shortened V by 6 bases and J by 10 bases, and 18 bases separated the two germline ends. The germline CDR1 and CDR2 sequences are MDHEN and SYDVKM. This CDR3 has 13 residues. The CDR3 DNA reads TGTGCCAGCAGCCCTTGGGGCGGCGTGGGAGCTTTCTTT. Its protein is CASSPWGGVGAFF.

The chain uses TRBV7-2 and TRBJ2-5, with 9 bases aligning to TRBD1. CDR1 is SGHTA, CDR2 FQGNSA, per germline. The CDR3 spans 14 residues. Losses at the gene ends were 4 bases for V and 4 bases for J; bases not matched to a gene: 4. The CDR3 loop reads CASSSTGGGETQYF. CDR3 sequence (DNA): TGTGCCAGCAGCTCTACAGGGGGCGGAGAGACCCAGTACTTC.

The rearrangement joins TRBV13 to TRBJ1-1, with TRBD1 matching over 7 bases. This CDR3 region has 15 residues. In germline, CDR1 is PRHDT, CDR2 FYEKMQ (reference sequence). The junction had 5 bases not matched to a gene; V was cut back by 4 bases and J by 0 bases. CDR3 sequence reads: CASSSPDRVNTEAFF. The CDR3 DNA reads as TGTGCCAGCAGCTCCCCCGACAGGGTGAACACTGAAGCTTTCTTT.

Remarks on this clone: Other DNA sequences within the sample encode an identical CDR3. The J gene is TRBJ1-1, the V gene TRBV20-1, with D uncertain. V lost 2 bases and J lost 1, with 2 bases in between. The CDR3 extends over 11 amino acids. Germline CDR1 is DFQATT and CDR2 is SNEGSKA (reference sequence). The CDR3 region has the DNA TGCAGTGCTAGAAGGAACACTGAAGCTTTCTTT. Translated: CSARRNTEAFF.

DNA of the CDR3: TGTGCCACGACCGGGACATCAAGCACAGATACGCAGTATTTT. Encoded protein: CATTGTSSTDTQYF. The genes are TRBV7-9 and TRBJ2-3; weak D call: TRBD1 (6 bases). CDR1 SEHNR and CDR2 FQNEAQ come from the germline V gene (reference sequence). The V gene lost 10 bases and the J gene lost 0 bases, with 14 bases spanning the gap. The CDR3 contains 14 residues.

A word on this clone: Other DNA sequences in this sample translate to the same CDR3. V is TRBV30 and J is TRBJ1-2; D not certain. Germline CDR1 is GTSNPN and CDR2 is SVGIG (reference sequence). This CDR3 is built from 11 residues. V was clipped by 0 bases and J by 5 bases, with 4 bases between them. The CDR3 protein is CAWSVGYGYTF. The CDR3 DNA is TGTGCCTGGAGTGTCGGGTATGGCTACACCTTC.

This chain joins TRBV2 and TRBJ2-2; 9 nucleotides match TRBD2. V was clipped by 7 bases and J by 4 bases; unmatched bases: 13. In germline, CDR1 is SNHLY, CDR2 FYNNEI. The CDR3 length is 17 residues. The DNA for the CDR3 is TGTGCCAGCACCGTCCCAATAGCGGGAGAAGCCACCGGGGAGCTGTTTTTT. This encodes CASTVPIAGEATGELFF. Full variable domain (rest looked up from reference TRBV2 and TRBJ2-2): EPEVTQTPSHQVTQMGQEVILRCVPISNHLYFYWYRQILGQKVEFLVSFYNNEISEKSEIFDDQFSVERPDGSNFTLKIRSTKLEDSAMYFCASTVPIAGEATGELFFGEGSRLTVL.

The rearrangement uses TRBV28 and TRBJ1-1; D call uncertain. Germline values: CDR1 MDHEN, CDR2 SYDVKM. The CDR3 extends over 14 amino acids. Trimming took 5 bases from V and 1 from J, leaving 11 bases between them. The CDR3 spells CASSPWTGNTEAFF. CDR3 nucleotides: TGTGCCAGCAGTCCATGGACGGGGAACACTGAAGCTTTCTTT.

The chain carries TRBV7-3 and TRBJ2-3; D remains ambiguous. V was cut by 5 bases and J by 0 bases, with 9 bases left in between. This CDR3 comprises 14 residues. CDR1 and CDR2 (germline): SGHTA, FQGTGA. The DNA for the CDR3 is TGTGCCAGCAGCCTAATACCTAGCACAGATACGCAGTATTTT. This sequence encodes CASSLIPSTDTQYF.

The rearrangement uses TRBV10-1 and TRBJ1-3; D is ambiguous. Germline V CDR1 and CDR2: WNHNN, SYGVQD (reference sequence). The CDR3 sequence is 14 residues long. Deletions cut 10 bases from V and 8 bases from J, with 21 bases between. The CDR3 is CATTTADSLDTIYF. CDR3 nucleotides: TGCGCCACTACTACGGCAGATTCTTTGGACACCATATATTTT.

The J gene is TRBJ2-1, the V gene TRBV18, with TRBD2 matching over 12 bases. V shed 6 bases and J 8 bases; nucleotides not matched to a gene: 20. In germline, CDR1 is KGHSH, CDR2 LQKENI. The CDR3 totals 19 residues. DNA of the CDR3: TGTGCCAGCTCCCGGGAAACTAGCGGGAGGACAAGACCGGAGGATGAGCAGTTCTTC. Its protein is CASSRETSGRTRPEDEQFF.

This chain uses TRBV7-8 with TRBJ1-2; TRBD1 might be the D (5 bases). The CDR3 spans 14 residues. V was pared by 0 bases and J by 6 bases, with 11 bases between. Germline values: CDR1 SGHVS, CDR2 FQNEAQ. DNA of the CDR3: TGTGCCAGCAGCTTAGCCGACAGAAAAAATGGCTACACCTTC. Translation: CASSLADRKNGYTF.

J is TRBJ2-6 and V is TRBV19, with TRBD1 identical over 10 bases. There are 17 residues in the CDR3. Germline CDR1 LNHDA, CDR2 SQIVND (reference sequence). The trim removed 5 bases at V and 3 bases at J, leaving 7 bases unmatched. In nucleotides, the CDR3 is TGTGCCAGTAGTGGGGGCGACAGGGGGCGTGGGGCCAACGTCCTGACTTTC. Its translation: CASSGGDRGRGANVLTF. Combining the CDR3 with reference TRBV19 and TRBJ2-6 gives the whole variable domain DGGITQSPKYLFRKEGQNVTLSCEQNLNHDAMYWYRQDPGQGLRLIYYSQIVNDFQKGDIAEGYSVSREKKESFPLTVTSAQKNPTAFYLCASSGGDRGRGANVLTFGAGSRLTVL.

This clone was observed a single time. This chain links TRBV28 with TRBJ2-3; D unclear. Germline V CDR1 and CDR2: MDHEN, SYDVKM. The CDR3 spans 14 residues. V lost 6 bases and J 7 bases, leaving 17 bases between the germline ends. CDR3 bases: TGTGCCAGCAGCCTACTCTCGGATGGGTATACGCAGTATTTT. It yields the protein CASSLLSDGYTQYF.

This clone has ten or more counts. V and J are TRBV7-6 and TRBJ1-5; no clear D. Deletions cut 3 bases from V and 4 bases from J, with 10 bases between. Germline assignment: CDR1 SGHVS and CDR2 FNYEAQ. This CDR3 comprises 14 residues. CDR3 sequence reads: CASSFAGGNQPQHF. CDR3 nucleotide sequence: TGTGCCAGCAGCTTCGCTGGAGGGAATCAGCCCCAGCATTTT.

The chain is built from TRBV30 and TRBJ2-5; D is perhaps TRBD1 (5 bases). Germline CDR1 is GTSNPN and CDR2 is SVGIG (reference sequence). V lost 8 bases and J lost 5, with 12 bases in between. This CDR3 spans 11 amino acids. This CDR3 reads CARRVGETQYF. For the CDR3, the DNA is TGTGCCCGCAGGGTGGGCGAGACCCAGTACTTC. Using reference TRBV30 and TRBJ2-5 for the parts outside the CDR3, the full variable domain is SQTIHQWPATLVQPVGSPLSLECTVEGTSNPNLYWYRQAAGRGLQLLFYSVGIGQISSEVPQNLSASRPQDRQFILSSKKLLLSDSGFYLCARRVGETQYFGPGTRLLVL.

The CDR3 DNA follows: TGTGCCAGCAGTTTATCGGGCCGGCGCAACTATGGCTACACCTTC. Translated, it gives CASSLSGRRNYGYTF. V is TRBV27 and J is TRBJ1-2; unclear D gene. Germline V gene lookup returns CDR1 MNHEY and CDR2 SMNVEV (reference sequence). CDR3 length equals 15 residues. Trimming pared 0 bases from V and 2 bases from J, leaving 10 bases between.

This clone occurred a few times. V gene TRBV27 combines with J gene TRBJ1-2, with 7 bases fitting TRBD1. The CDR3 has 12 amino acids. Trimming removed 6 bases from V and 6 bases from J; junction bases left unmatched: 4. Germline V gene lookup returns CDR1 MNHEY and CDR2 SMNVEV (reference sequence). The CDR3 region has the DNA TGTGCCAGCAGGGGACAGTTAGATGGCTACACCTTC. Translating it yields CASRGQLDGYTF.

The count of this clone is one. The V and J genes are TRBV7-7 and TRBJ2-5; weak D call: TRBD2 (7 bases). CDR3 length: 16 amino acids. Looked up from germline, CDR1 is SSHAT and CDR2 is FNYEAQ (reference sequence). V was trimmed by 3 bases and J by 1 base, leaving 15 bases between them. The CDR3 protein is CASSLGGARFQETQYF. The CDR3 DNA reads as TGTGCCAGCAGCTTGGGGGGGGCTCGTTTCCAAGAGACCCAGTACTTC.